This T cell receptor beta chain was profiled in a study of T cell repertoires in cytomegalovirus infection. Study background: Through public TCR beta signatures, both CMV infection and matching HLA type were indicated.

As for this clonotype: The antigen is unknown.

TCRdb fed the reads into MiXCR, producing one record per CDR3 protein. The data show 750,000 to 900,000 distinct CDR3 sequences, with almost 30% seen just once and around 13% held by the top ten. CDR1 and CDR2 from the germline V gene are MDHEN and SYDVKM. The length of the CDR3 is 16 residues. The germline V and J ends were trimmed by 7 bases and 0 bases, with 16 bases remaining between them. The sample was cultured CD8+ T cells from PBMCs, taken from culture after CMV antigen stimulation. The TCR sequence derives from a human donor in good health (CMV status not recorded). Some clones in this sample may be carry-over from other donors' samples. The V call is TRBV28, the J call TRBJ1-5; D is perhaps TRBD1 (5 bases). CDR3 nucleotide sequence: TGTGCCAGCAAACCCGAACAGGTCGCTAGCAATCAGCCCCAGCATTTT. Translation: CASKPEQVASNQPQHF.